A selection of T cell receptor beta chains follows, all from one sample in a study of PD-1 blockade in mismatch repair-deficient tumors. The table came from immunoSEQ multiplex PCR; TCRdb's copy has only in-frame clones and leaves some out. The sample has some 25,000 clones; about 81% are singletons. This material consisted of PBMCs, taken before pembrolizumab treatment. The receptors come from an adult with mismatch repair-deficient cancer. Both conserved end residues are part of each CDR3. Each record gives: V gene, clone size, CDR3 protein. Expanded clones are given a class, and other clones once, few, many or no size at all.

TRBV5-5 | . | CASSSGGGNQPQHF
TRBV9 | . | CASSVARGGYGYTF
TRBV21-1 | once | CASSDPRQDDNYGYTF
TRBV6-5 | . | CASSDRDREVDTQYF
TRBV7-8 | . | CASSSAGGTVSYNEQFF
TRBV19 | . | CASSPGTGGTYEQYF
TRBV2 | . | CASSLDRAQQPQHF
TRBV28 | . | CASSLAGGYNEQFF
TRBV19 | . | CASRDRGNMNTEAFF
TRBV11-2 | . | CASSLWGLNTGELFF
TRBV27 | . | CASSLEGKMPQHF
TRBV9 | once | CASSVPMRELGNEQFF
TRBV5-1 | . | CASSLGTGEVEKLFF
TRBV19 | . | CASRDRGLTEAFF
TRBV7-8 | . | CASSLVGGSVTEAFF
TRBV14 | . | CASSQDRATVQFF
TRBV29-1 | . | CSVGTSGTDTQYF
TRBV2 | . | CASEGTGSYEQYF
TRBV5-1 | few | CASSLDSGTRGEQYF
TRBV5-1 | . | CASSPGGGSSYEQYF
TRBV18 | . | CASSPGLAAYNEQFF
TRBV7-3 | . | CASSLRQGTDTQYF
TRBV5-5 | . | CASSFTVGGQVDYGYTF
TRBV5-1 | . | CASSLDYRGSNQPQHF
TRBV27 | . | CASSLFGGSGETQYF
TRBV30 | . | CAWSLQWDSRNQPQHF
TRBV5-1 | . | CASSGLRGTSPLHF
TRBV18 | . | CASSGQASNTEAFF
TRBV18 | few | CASSPSPYYEQYF
TRBV5-1 | . | CASSTGLAGGRVEQFF
TRBV7-9 | . | CASSLEAGAEAFF
TRBV7-9 | . | CASSLLGQGAEGYTF
TRBV21-1 | . | CASSKGGGGLAGGLSYNEQFF
TRBV30 | . | CAWSSRDRDFSGYTF
TRBV6-5 | . | CAIGGVSYNEQFF
TRBV28 | once | CASSLPGVPNTEAFF
TRBV18 | . | CASSVRTSGSINEQFF
TRBV28 | . | CASSLYTRDRAYEQYF
TRBV7-2 | . | CASSLLQGDTEAFF
TRBV4-1 | . | CASSLGRVETQYF
TRBV5-1 | . | CASSLLAGGGNEQFF
TRBV19 | . | CASSVHPEREGDTQYF
TRBV30 | . | CAWSVTGGPETQYF
TRBV10-3 | once | CAIRAGAADTQYF
TRBV5-1 | . | CASSAGAKNIQYF
TRBV19 | . | CASCRTASNEKLFF
TRBV6-1 | . | CASSEAGTGGETQYF
TRBV19 | . | CASANREWNTGELFF
TRBV28 | . | CASRGQGGRFSPLHF
TRBV6-5 | . | CASSYRGDRVGETQYF
TRBV30 | . | CAWRKREGPYNEQFF
TRBV29-1 | . | CSVVGRQETQYF
TRBV10-3 | . | CAISSTGTGAFYEQYF
TRBV25-1 | . | CASSGTGGVGRSFF
TRBV5-1 | . | CASSLWGASYRNEQFF
TRBV30 | . | CAWSGGQDQPQHF